This T cell receptor (beta chain) was obtained from a study of somatic mutations in cytotoxic T cells in rheumatoid arthritis. Study-wide results and limits: Nobody had found out which antigens the expanded CD8+ clones targeted. For rheumatoid arthritis patients, CD8+ clonality increased with age, whereas it did not in healthy controls.

Germline V lookup: CDR1 MGHRA, CDR2 YSYEKL. This CDR3 is built from 18 residues. Trimming took 0 bases from V and 3 from J, leaving 21 bases between them. In regard to this clone: The antigen remains undetermined.

Repertoires were generated with immunoSEQ multiplex PCR, while TCRdb's copy carries only in-frame clones and drops some. The repertoire holds about 30,000 clones, with 82% as singletons. The clonotype originates from an adult with rheumatoid arthritis. The specimen was CD8+ T cells sorted from blood. The rearrangement links TRBV4-1 to TRBJ2-7, with D perhaps TRBD1 (6 bases). CDR3 in DNA: TGCGCCAGCAGCCAAGATGTAGCTGAGCAGGGGCTAGTCTACGAGCAGTACTTC. Its translation: CASSQDVAEQGLVYEQYF.